The present TCR beta chain was sequenced within a study of blood T cell repertoires in COVID-19. Study-wide background: Sites across the United States, Italy and Spain contributed samples from acute and convalescent COVID-19. PBMCs, B-cell-depleted T cells, or T cells were the source of the cDNA or gDNA that made up the material.

Methods used by the authors: Amplification with reference gene primers provided the estimates of nucleated cell counts. Produced via immunoSEQ multiplex PCR; TCRdb's table is partial and in-frame only. Clone size and the V and J calls come from that table; the DNA yielded D and trimming. This table holds about 210,000 clones, under 90% found once. Per the germline V gene, CDR1 is KGHDR and CDR2 is SFDVKD. The CDR3 length is 16 residues. Germline trimming cut 3 bases from V and 5 bases from J; bases unmatched to any gene: 10. Recruits, aged about 18 to 100 years, lived in 24 US areas. The sample taken for sequencing was PBMCs or T cells enriched from blood (not recorded which). The V and J genes are TRBV24-1 and TRBJ1-2; 8 bases map to TRBD1. The clonotype originates from a woman in her forties or fifties with acute COVID-19. CDR3 nucleotide sequence: TGTGCCACCAGTGATACAACCGGACAGGGTAGTTATGGCTACACCTTC. It yields the protein CATSDTTGQGSYGYTF.